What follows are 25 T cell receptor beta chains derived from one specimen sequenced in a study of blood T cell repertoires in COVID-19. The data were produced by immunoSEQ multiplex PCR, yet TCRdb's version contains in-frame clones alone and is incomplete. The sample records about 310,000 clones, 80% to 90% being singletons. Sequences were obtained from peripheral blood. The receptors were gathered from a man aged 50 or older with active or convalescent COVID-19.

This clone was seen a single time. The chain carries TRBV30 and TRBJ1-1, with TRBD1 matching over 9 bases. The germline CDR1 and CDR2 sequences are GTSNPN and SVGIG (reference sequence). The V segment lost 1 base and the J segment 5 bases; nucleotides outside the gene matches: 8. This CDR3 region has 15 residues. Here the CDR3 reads CAWSGGTGKGTEAFF. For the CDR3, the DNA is TGTGCCTGGAGTGGCGGGACAGGGAAGGGGACTGAAGCTTTCTTT.

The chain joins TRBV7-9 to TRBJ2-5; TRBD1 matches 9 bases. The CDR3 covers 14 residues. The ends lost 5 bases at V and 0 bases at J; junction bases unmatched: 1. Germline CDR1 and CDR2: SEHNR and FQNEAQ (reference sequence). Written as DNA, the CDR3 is TGTGCCAGCAGCCGGGACAGGGACCAAGAGACCCAGTACTTC. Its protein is CASSRDRDQETQYF.

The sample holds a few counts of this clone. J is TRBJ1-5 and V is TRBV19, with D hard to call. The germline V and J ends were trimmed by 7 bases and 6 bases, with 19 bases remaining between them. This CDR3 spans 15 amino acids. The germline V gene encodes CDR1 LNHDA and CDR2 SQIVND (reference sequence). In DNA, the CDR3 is TGTGCCAGTAACCCACTTGGGGAGGAAGGTCAGCCCCAGCATTTT. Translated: CASNPLGEEGQPQHF.

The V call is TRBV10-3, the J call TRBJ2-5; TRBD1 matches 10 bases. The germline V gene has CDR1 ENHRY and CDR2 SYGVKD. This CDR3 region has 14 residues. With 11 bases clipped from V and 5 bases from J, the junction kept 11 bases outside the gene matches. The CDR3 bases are TGTGCCGTAAGAGCCGGGACAGGGGAGGAGACCCAGTACTTC. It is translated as CAVRAGTGEETQYF.

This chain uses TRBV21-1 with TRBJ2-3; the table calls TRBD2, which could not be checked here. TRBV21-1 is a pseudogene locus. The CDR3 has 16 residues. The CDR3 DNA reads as TGTGCCAGACCGGCGGTCGGGACTTCTTACACAGATACGCAGTATTTT. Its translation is CARPAVGTSYTDTQYF.

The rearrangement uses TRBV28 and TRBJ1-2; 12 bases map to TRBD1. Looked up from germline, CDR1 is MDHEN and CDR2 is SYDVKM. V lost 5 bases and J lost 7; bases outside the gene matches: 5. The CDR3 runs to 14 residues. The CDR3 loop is CASSRDRGRRGYTF. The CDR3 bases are TGTGCCAGCAGTAGGGACAGGGGGCGCCGTGGCTACACCTTC.

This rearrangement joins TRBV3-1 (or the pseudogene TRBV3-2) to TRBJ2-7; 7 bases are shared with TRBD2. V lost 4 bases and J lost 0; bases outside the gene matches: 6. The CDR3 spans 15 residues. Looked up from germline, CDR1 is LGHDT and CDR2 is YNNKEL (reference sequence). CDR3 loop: CASSRLSGISYEQYF. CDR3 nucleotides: TGTGCCAGCAGCCGCCTAAGCGGGATCTCCTACGAGCAGTACTTC.

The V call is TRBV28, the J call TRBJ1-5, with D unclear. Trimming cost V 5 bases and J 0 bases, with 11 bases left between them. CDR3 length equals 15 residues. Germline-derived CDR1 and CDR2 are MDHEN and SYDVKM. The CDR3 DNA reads TGTGCCAGCAGTCCGCCACACTATAGCAATCAGCCCCAGCATTTT. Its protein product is CASSPPHYSNQPQHF. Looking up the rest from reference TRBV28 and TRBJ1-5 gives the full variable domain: DVKVTQSSRYLVKRTGEKVFLECVQDMDHENMFWYRQDPGLGLRLIYFSYDVKMKEKGDIPEGYSVSREKKERFSLILESASTNQTSMYLCASSPPHYSNQPQHFGDGTRLSIL.

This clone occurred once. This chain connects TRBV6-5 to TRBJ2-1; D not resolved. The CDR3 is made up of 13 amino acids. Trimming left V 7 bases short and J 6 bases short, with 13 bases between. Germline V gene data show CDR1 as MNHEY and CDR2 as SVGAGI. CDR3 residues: CASIKTTINEQFF. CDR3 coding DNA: TGTGCCAGCATCAAGACAACGATCAATGAGCAGTTCTTC.

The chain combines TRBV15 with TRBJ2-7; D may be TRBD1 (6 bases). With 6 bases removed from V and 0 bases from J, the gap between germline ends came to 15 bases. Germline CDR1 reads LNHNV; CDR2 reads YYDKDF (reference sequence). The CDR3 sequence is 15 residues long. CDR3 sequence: CATRGHGDISYEQYF. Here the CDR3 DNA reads TGTGCCACCAGGGGACACGGCGACATCTCCTACGAGCAGTACTTC.

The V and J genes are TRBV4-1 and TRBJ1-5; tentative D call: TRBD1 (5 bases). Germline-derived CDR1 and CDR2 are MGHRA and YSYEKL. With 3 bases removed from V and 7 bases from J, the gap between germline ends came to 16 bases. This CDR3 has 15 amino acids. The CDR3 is CASSHLDSSPQPQHF. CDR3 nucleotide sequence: TGCGCCAGCAGCCACTTAGACAGTTCCCCCCAGCCCCAGCATTTT.

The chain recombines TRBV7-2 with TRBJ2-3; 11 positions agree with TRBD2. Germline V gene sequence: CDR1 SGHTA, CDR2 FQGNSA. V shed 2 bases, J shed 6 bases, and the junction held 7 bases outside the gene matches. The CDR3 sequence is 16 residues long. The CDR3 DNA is TGTGCCAGCAGCTTATCGGTTAGCGGGGGGGCGGATACGCAGTATTTT. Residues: CASSLSVSGGADTQYF.

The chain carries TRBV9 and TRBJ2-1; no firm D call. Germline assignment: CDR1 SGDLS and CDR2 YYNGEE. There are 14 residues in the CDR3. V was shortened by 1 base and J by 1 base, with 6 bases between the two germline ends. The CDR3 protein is CASSVLQSYNEQFF. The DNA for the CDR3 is TGTGCCAGCAGCGTACTTCAGTCCTACAATGAGCAGTTCTTC.

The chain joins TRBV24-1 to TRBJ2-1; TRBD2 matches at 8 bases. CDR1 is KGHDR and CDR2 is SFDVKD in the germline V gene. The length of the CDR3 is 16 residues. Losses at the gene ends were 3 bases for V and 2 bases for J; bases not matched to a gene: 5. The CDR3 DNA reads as TGTGCCACCAGTGATAGCTTAGCGGGGACCTACAATGAGCAGTTCTTC. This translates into CATSDSLAGTYNEQFF.

CDR3 in amino acids: CAISDTMDSPLYGYTF. The CDR3 bases are TGTGCCATCAGTGACACAATGGACAGCCCCCTCTATGGCTACACCTTC. This chain links TRBV10-3 with TRBJ1-2; D might be TRBD1 (6 bases). CDR1 and CDR2 (germline): ENHRY, SYGVKD. V was clipped by 3 bases and J by 4 bases, with 18 bases between them. The CDR3 extends over 16 amino acids.

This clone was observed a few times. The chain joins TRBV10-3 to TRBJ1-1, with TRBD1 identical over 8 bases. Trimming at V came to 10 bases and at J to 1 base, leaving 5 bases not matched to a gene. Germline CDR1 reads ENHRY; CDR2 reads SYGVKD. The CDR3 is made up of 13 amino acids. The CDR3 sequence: CASWTGPNTEAFF. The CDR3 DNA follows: TGTGCCAGCTGGACAGGGCCGAACACTGAAGCTTTCTTT.

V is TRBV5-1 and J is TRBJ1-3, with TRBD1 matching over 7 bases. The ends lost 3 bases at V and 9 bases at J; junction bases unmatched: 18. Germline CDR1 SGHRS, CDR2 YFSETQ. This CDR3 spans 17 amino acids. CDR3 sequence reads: CASSYFSARGAVGTIYF. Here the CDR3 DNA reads TGCGCCAGCAGCTATTTTTCCGCCAGGGGGGCTGTCGGCACCATATATTTT.

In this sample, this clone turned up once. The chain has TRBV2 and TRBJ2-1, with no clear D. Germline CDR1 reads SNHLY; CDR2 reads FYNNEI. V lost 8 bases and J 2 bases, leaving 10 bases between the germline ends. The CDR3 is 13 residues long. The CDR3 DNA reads TGTGCCAGCTGCTCTACAGCCTACAATGAGCAGTTCTTC. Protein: CASCSTAYNEQFF.

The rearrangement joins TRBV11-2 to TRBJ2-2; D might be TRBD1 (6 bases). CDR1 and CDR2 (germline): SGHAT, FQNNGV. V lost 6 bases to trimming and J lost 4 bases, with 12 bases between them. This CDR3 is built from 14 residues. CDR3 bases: TGTGCCAGCAGTACAGGGTGGGGCACCGGGGAGCTGTTTTTT. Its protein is CASSTGWGTGELFF.

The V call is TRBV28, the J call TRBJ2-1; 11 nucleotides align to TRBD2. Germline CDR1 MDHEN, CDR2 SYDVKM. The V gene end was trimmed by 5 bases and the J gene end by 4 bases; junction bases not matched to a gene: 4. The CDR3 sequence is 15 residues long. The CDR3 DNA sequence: TGTGCCAGCAGTCCTAGCGGGAGGTCATACAATGAGCAGTTCTTC. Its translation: CASSPSGRSYNEQFF.

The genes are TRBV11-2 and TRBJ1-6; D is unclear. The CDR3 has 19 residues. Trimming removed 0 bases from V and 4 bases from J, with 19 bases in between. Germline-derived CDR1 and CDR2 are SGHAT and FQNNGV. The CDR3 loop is CASSLDGRVGNAYNSPLHF. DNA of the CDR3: TGTGCCAGCAGCTTAGACGGGCGGGTGGGGAATGCGTATAATTCACCCCTCCACTTT.

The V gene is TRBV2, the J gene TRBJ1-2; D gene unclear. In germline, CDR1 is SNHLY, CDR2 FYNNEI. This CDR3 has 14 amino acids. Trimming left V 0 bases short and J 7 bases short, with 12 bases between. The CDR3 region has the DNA TGTGCCAGCAGTGAAGCGCGGGTGGTGGGTGGCTACACCTTC. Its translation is CASSEARVVGGYTF.

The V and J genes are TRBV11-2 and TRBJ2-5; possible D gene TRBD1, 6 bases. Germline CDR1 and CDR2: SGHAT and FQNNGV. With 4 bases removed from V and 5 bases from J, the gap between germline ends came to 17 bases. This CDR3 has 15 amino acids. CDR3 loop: CASSSEIQGLETQYF. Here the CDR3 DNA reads TGTGCCAGCAGCTCGGAAATACAGGGATTGGAGACCCAGTACTTC. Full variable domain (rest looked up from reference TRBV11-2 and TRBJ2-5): EAGVAQSPRYKIIEKRQSVAFWCNPISGHATLYWYQQILGQGPKLLIQFQNNGVVDDSQLPKDRFSAERLKGVDSTLKIQPAKLEDSAVYLCASSSEIQGLETQYFGPGTRLLVL.

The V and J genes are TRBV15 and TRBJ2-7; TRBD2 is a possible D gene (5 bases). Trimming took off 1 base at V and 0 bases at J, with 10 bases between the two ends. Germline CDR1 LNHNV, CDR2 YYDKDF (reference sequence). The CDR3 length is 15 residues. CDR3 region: CATSRAGVTSYEQYF. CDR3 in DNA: TGTGCCACCAGCAGAGCCGGGGTTACCTCCTACGAGCAGTACTTC.

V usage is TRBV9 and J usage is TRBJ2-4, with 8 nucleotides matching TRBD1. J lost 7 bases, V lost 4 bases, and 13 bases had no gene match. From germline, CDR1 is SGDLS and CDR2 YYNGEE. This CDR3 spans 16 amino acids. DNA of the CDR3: TGTGCCAGCAGCCCGACAGGGGATCGGGCCAGCAACATTCAGTACTTC. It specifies CASSPTGDRASNIQYF.